This T cell receptor beta chain came from a study of technical replicates of blood from a handful of donors. Clones were sequenced by immunoSEQ multiplex PCR, and TCRdb holds only the in-frame ones, with some missing. Among 70,000 to 85,000 clones, approximately 90% were seen once, and the ten largest hold more than 0.25%. The TCR originated in a human donor in good health. Sequencing was carried out using T cells isolated from PBMCs.

CDR3 in DNA: TGTGCCAGCAGCCCTCTAGCGGGAGAGTTTGGCGAGCAGTACTTC. This codes for CASSPLAGEFGEQYF. This chain joins TRBV7-9 and TRBJ2-7, with 10 bases identical to TRBD2. Germline CDR1 reads SEHNR; CDR2 reads FQNEAQ (reference sequence). The ends lost 5 bases at V and 6 bases at J; junction bases unmatched: 10. The CDR3 totals 15 residues.